This entry describes one TCR beta chain. Its antigen is still unknown. No qualities accompany the bases; no much larger clone lies one base away. From the cysteine through the phenylalanine, the CDR3 covers 12 amino acids. Only the CDR3 part of the read is kept: 36 bases, read in frame from the first base. V sheds 8 bases and J sheds 3 bases, leaving 10 bases between their ends. The germline V gene (reference sequence) supplies CDR1 MNHEY and CDR2 SMNVEV. The sample originates from a study of regulatory dendritic cells for organ transplantation (dated by TCRdb to the late 2010s). In the study overall: The TCRbeta repertoires of sorted naive and memory CD4+ and CD8+ T cells were sequenced before and after allostimulation with regulatory or mature dendritic cells.

FACS was used to sort CD4+ or CD8+ cells into naive T cells, defined as CD45RA+, and memory T cells, defined as CD45RO+. The T cells used for TCR sequencing were obtained from a couple of healthy control subjects. Unstimulated sorted T cell subsets served as baseline controls for the mixed lymphocyte reactions. The Qiagen DNeasy Blood & Tissue Kit was used for extraction of genomic DNA. Multiplexed two-step PCR with Vbeta-specific forward primers and Jbeta-specific reverse primers was used to amplify TCRbeta CDR3 regions. The TCRbeta libraries were sequenced on an Illumina instrument via the immunoSEQ service. On the study's bioinformatics: V, D and J genes were assigned using IMGT annotation, and counts were corrected for multiplex PCR bias using synthetic CDR3 analogues. The immunoSEQ Analyzer calculated repertoire clonality as one minus the normalized Shannon entropy. Whether a clone counted as expanded was decided by Fisher's exact test with Benjamini-Hochberg false discovery rate control and a two-tailed cutoff of P<0.01. TCRdb limited this immuneACCESS table to in-frame rearrangements with V and J called. A share of clones is missing; checked studies link under half to unresolved V genes, and the rest is unexplained. V, J and clone size are taken as reported in that table, and D and trimming were inferred from the DNA itself. The sample table holds some 19,000 clones, of which 74% were seen once. The top ten constitute less than 0.95% of the sample.

Overall results and qualifications from the work: In both subjects, allostimulation led to expansion of memory CD8+ clones, though the expansion induced by regulatory dendritic cells appeared to be more limited than that induced by mature dendritic cells. Among the resting subsets, the most alloreactive TCR clonotypes were found in memory CD8+ T cells. Only a couple of subjects were sequenced, and considerable between-individual heterogeneity in the alloreactive memory CD8+ T cell pool was noted by the authors. Naive CD4+ and CD8+ T cells showed highly diverse repertoires, whereas memory cells were less diverse and memory CD8+ cells were the most oligoclonal.

This clonotype was sampled from a human donor in good health. This receptor chain uses TRBV27 and TRBJ2-5; TRBD2 is perhaps the D gene, given 5 matching bases. The source material was memory CD4+ T cells from blood. The cell subset or site label corresponds to: CD45RO+ memory T cells. The CDR3 region: CASRRGEETQYF. In nucleotides, the sequence is TGTGCCAGCCGACGGGGAGAAGAGACCCAGTACTTC.